This T cell receptor (beta chain) appears in the sequencing data of a study of cytomegalovirus exposure and HLA in healthy donors listed by TCRdb under 2017. The study in broad terms: According to an earlier analysis of several hundred of the donors, about 190 million T cells yielded 120 million or so unique TCR beta sequences and around 300 Gb of sequence data. An early release that covered fewer than 800 HLA-typed donors contained approximately 300 gigabases of sequencing data and 80 million or so unique TCR sequences. The genetic ancestry cluster associated with self-reported Caucasian donors included 81% of the roughly 400 genotyped donors. The aim of the study was to test whether cataloging public T cell receptors could identify signatures of past pathogen exposure. The T cell repertoires of several hundred subjects were profiled by immunosequencing and related to cytomegalovirus serostatus. Along with the approximately 650-subject first cohort, a separate validation cohort of some 130 different subjects was used. The study combined high-throughput TCR immunosequencing, statistical association of individual TCRs with disease status, and machine learning to predict cytomegalovirus infection status. In a later analysis, previously published TCR beta repertoires from more than 500 donors were re-analyzed and high-resolution HLA genotyping was added so that TCR occurrence patterns could be studied. Rather than drawing on any new phenotypic data, the later analysis identified candidate immune exposures from TCR beta sequences and the way those sequences occurred across donors. In an earlier analysis of 587 of the donors, high-throughput TCR beta sequencing was used to judge whether each TCR beta V gene segment behaved as functional or pseudogenic. Alongside the repertoire data, information on donor age, sex, ethnicity and CMV serostatus was compiled. A later genetic analysis took genome-wide SNP genotypes for about 55% of the roughly 670 donors and used that subset as a discovery cohort. Every discovery cohort repertoire had been produced on one sequencing platform. Both class I and class II loci were covered by HLA typing, at four-digit resolution. Typing coverage varied by locus: roughly 620-640 donors for A, B, C, DRB1 and DQB1; approximately 500 for DQA1; some 610 for DPA1; about 450 for DPB1. Because of strong linkage in the cohort, five DR-DQ haplotypes were treated as single units for association and clustering. Among about 370 genotyped donors of the cohort, an average of approximately 240,000 unique TCR beta nucleotide sequences was sequenced per donor, of which about 19% were non-productive. Overall study results and their limits: Only TCR beta chains were sequenced in this cohort, and the absence of alpha or paired-chain data limited detectable features. The study listed approximately 150 TCR beta chains as associated with cytomegalovirus. Specific HLA alleles were associated with 15,000 to 20,000 TCR beta sequences at a false discovery rate of 0.05 in a later analysis. In a later analysis, TCR association rates were found to vary across HLA loci, with the most associated TCRs seen for DRB1 alleles and the fewest for HLA-C alleles. According to a later analysis, most CMV-associated TCR beta chains appeared to be HLA-restricted, and the HLA associations seemed to be driven largely by CMV exposure. According to a later analysis, parvovirus B19, influenza, CMV and Epstein-Barr virus appeared linked to several top co-occurrence clusters. Correlated functional status among segregating V segments might reflect linkage disequilibrium, but an unknown experimental factor could not be ruled out. Broadly in line with IMGT annotations, most TCR beta V segments showed up in productive rearrangements about 87% or about 30% of the time in an earlier analysis of roughly 590 of the donors. According to a later genetic analysis, donors in an Asian-associated ancestry cluster had fewer N-insertions in productive TCRs than the roughly 700-donor mean. Because the 87-base-pair reads could not distinguish some IMGT-functional V segments, including TRBV6-2 and TRBV6-3, those segments were excluded. A further reported finding was that TCR beta sequences accurately predicted the HLA-A and HLA-B alleles for most subjects in the first cohort. Sequencing depth was assumed to be roughly uniform across donors in the presence/absence analyses, though that assumption may not hold. V-gene and J-gene trimming of TCR beta chains was associated with a missense DCLRE1C variant in a later genetic analysis, and the association was replicated in an independent cohort. The authors suggested that the approach could potentially be generalized to other disease states and immunological phenotypes. In both the original and validation cohorts, the classifier was reported to diagnose cytomegalovirus status with high specificity and sensitivity. HLA typing was unavailable for some donors at each locus, so association tests used only the typed subset. The earlier analysis of approximately 560 of the donors excluded roughly 16 rarely observed V segments, including chromosome 9 orphons, because counts were too low. A few of the identified cytomegalovirus-associated TCR beta chains were confirmed in vitro to be specific for cytomegalovirus antigens. Assigning TCR associations to individual alleles was difficult when HLA alleles, especially DR and DQ, strongly co-occurred. While some public TCRs were present in many individuals, most TCR sequences turned up only very rarely across donors. The only immune exposure information available for the cohort was CMV serostatus. In a later analysis, HLA-associated TCR beta chains were found to be more clonally expanded and to have lower generation probabilities than equally common non-associated chains. The sequencing pipeline was judged likely to have produced a cluster of highly shared sequence variants as a technical artifact.

To prepare the library, the immunoSEQ multiplex PCR assay was applied. A mixture of 60 forward primers for TCR Vbeta segments and 13 reverse primers for TCR Jbeta segments was used in the multiplex PCR. Amplification of the CDR3 region of rearranged TCR beta genes was performed with a multiplex PCR assay on genomic DNA. On the Illumina HiSeq System, the amplified TCR beta libraries were sequenced as 87-base-pair reads. On the study's bioinformatics: In a later analysis, 77 million or so unique TCR beta chains were counted across the 650 to 700 repertoires, and roughly 9.9 million of these chains were shared by at least two donors. To remove PCR and sequencing errors, raw reads were error-corrected and collapsed into unique sequences using a nearest-neighbor algorithm that merged closely related sequences. CDR3 sequences were aligned to IMGT reference sequences to assign V, D and J gene segments. Each retained sequence needed at least a six-nucleotide match to both a V gene segment and a J gene segment. A rearrangement was called productive if the CDR3 had no stop codons and remained in frame with V and J, and every other rearrangement was called non-productive. Following IMGT convention, CDR3 was defined as the stretch from the second conserved V-encoded cysteine up to the conserved J-encoded phenylalanine. Sequences without an unambiguous match to a single V gene segment were excluded from the earlier analysis of 587 of the donors. An earlier analysis of 500 to 700 of the donors classified V segments as functional when productive rearrangements were above 56.7% and as segregating when the standard deviation between donors was above 5%. A statistical classification framework was developed to diagnose cytomegalovirus status using the catalog of TCR beta chain sequences. A later analysis assigned V and J genes by comparing TCR nucleotide sequences with IMGT/GENE-DB human TR gene sequences. The TCRdist pipeline was used in a later analysis to assign CDR3 sequences and most-parsimonious VDJ recombination scenarios. In a later analysis, every TCR beta chain was defined by the combination of its CDR3 amino acid sequence and its V-gene family, and reads without a unique V-gene family were dropped. As a way to deal with suspected cross-contamination and a sequencing artifact, a later analysis dropped roughly 620 nucleotide sequences that were highly shared and had low generation probability. For each public chain, a later analysis derived a clonal expansion index from normalized ranks of inferred template counts within each repertoire. In a later analysis, generation probabilities were computed with a VDJ recombination model fitted to out-of-frame rearrangements, and the resulting probabilities were checked against IGoR. A later analysis scored TCR-TCR, TCR-HLA and TCR-CMV co-occurrence with hypergeometric tests, applying a repertoire-size bias correction to TCR pairs. False discovery rates were estimated in a later analysis by permuting HLA or CMV assignments 20 times. In a later analysis, co-occurring TCRs were grouped using DBSCAN, with TCRdist sequence similarity added in when clustering inside HLA-allele-positive subsets. For co-occurrence clustering, repertoires with fewer than 30,000 or more than 120,000 public chains were excluded, along with four to six repertoires with anomalous nucleotide sharing. Imported from immuneACCESS, the table was reduced by TCRdb to in-frame sequences with V and J called. These copies leave out some clones; in studies compared against another copy, an unresolved V gene accounts for under half, and the cause of the remainder is not known. V and J calls and clone size are copied from that table; D and trimming were computed from the DNA. For this sample there are about 190,000 clones; roughly three quarters appear just once. The ten largest make up roughly 1.5% of the sample.

The cohort comprised more than 550 healthy bone marrow donors. All cohort members were sampled while nominally healthy, although unrecorded immune exposures were likely present. The donor tested CMV seronegative and was one of the 352 seronegative cohort members. A peripheral blood sample was collected from each donor, and TCR beta sequencing was performed on peripheral blood mononuclear cells. The Qiagen DNeasy Blood Extraction Kit was used to extract genomic DNA from the blood cell samples. Note on this clone: What antigen it recognizes has not been identified. No much larger clonotype is one base removed from it; base qualities were not supplied.

Including cysteine and phenylalanine, the CDR3 has 16 amino acids. Left in the record is the CDR3 DNA by itself, 48 bases read in frame from the first base. V lost 0 bases and J lost 4 bases; the stretch between them is 15 bases long. Sequences MGHRA (CDR1) and YSYEKL (CDR2) are obtained from the germline V gene. Sequencing used PBMCs. This sequence uses TRBV4-1 and TRBJ1-2; the D segment cannot be called with confidence. The receptor's source is a woman aged 18-35 years in good health and CMV-seronegative. The DNA is as follows: TGCGCCAGCAGCCAAGATCCCCCGGACTTTACCTATGGCTACACCTTC. Protein translation: CASSQDPPDFTYGYTF.